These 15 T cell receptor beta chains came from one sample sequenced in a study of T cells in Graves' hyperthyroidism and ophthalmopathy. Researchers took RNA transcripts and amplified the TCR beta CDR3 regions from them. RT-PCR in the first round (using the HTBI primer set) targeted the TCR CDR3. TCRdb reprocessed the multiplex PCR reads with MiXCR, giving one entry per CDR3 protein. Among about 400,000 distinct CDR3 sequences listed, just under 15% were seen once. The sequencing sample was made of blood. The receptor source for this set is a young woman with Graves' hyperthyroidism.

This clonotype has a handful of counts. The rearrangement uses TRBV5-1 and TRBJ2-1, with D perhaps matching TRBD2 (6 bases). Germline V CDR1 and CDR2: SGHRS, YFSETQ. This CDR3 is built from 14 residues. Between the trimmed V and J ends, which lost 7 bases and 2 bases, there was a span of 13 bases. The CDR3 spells CASSTGDPYNEQFF. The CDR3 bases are TGCGCCAGCTCGACGGGAGACCCCTACAATGAGCAGTTCTTC.

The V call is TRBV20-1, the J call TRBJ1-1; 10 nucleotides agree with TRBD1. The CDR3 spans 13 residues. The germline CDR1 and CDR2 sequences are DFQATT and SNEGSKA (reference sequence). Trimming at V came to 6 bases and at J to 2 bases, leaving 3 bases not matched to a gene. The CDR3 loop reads CSATTGGNTEAFF. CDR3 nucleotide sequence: TGCAGTGCCACGACAGGGGGCAACACTGAAGCTTTCTTT.

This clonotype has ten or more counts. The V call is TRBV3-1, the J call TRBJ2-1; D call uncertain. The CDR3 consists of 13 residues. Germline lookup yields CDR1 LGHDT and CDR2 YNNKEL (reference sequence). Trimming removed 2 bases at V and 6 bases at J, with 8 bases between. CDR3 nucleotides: TGTGCCAGCAGCCAAAGGGCAGTCAATGAGCAGTTCTTC. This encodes CASSQRAVNEQFF.

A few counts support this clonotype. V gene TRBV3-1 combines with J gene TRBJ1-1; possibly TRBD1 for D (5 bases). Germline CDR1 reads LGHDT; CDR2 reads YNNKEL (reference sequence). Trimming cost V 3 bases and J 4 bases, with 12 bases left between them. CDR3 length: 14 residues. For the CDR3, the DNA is TGTGCCAGCAGCCAGGGGACCGTCGGCACTGAAGCTTTCTTT. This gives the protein CASSQGTVGTEAFF.

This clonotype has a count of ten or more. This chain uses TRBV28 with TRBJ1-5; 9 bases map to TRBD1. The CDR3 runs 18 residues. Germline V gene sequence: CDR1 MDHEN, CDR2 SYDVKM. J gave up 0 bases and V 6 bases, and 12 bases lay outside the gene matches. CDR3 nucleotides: TGTGCCAGCAGGCTACCGGGACAGGGTTTATATAGCAATCAGCCCCAGCATTTT. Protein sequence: CASRLPGQGLYSNQPQHF.

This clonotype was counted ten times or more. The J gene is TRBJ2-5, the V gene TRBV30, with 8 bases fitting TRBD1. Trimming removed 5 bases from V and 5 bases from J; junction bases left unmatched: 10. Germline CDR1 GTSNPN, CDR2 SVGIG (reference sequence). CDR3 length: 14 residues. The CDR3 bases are TGTGCCTGGGACCGCGGACAGGGTGAGGAGACCCAGTACTTC. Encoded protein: CAWDRGQGEETQYF.

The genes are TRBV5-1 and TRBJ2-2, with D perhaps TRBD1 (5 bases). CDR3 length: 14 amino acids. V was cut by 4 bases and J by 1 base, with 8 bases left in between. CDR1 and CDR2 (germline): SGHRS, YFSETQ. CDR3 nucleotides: TGCGCCAGCAGCGCGACAGAGAACACCGGGGAGCTGTTTTTT. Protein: CASSATENTGELFF.

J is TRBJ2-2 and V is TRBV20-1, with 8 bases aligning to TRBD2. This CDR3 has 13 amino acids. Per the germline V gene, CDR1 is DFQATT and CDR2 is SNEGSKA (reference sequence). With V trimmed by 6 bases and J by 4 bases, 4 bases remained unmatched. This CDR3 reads CSAHRGGTGELFF. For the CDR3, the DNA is TGCAGTGCCCACCGGGGGGGCACCGGGGAGCTGTTTTTT.

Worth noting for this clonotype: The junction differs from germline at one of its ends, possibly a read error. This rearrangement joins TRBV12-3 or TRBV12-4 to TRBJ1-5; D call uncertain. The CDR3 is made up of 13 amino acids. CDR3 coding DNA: TGTGCCCGCAGTGACCAAAGCAATCAGCCCCAGCATTTT. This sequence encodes CARSDQSNQPQHF.

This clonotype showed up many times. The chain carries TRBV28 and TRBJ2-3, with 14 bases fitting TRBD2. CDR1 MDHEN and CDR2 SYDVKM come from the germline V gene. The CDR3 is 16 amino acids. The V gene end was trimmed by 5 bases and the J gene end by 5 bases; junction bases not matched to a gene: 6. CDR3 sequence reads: CASSPGLAGVIDTQYF. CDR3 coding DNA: TGTGCCAGCAGTCCGGGACTAGCGGGAGTTATAGATACGCAGTATTTT.

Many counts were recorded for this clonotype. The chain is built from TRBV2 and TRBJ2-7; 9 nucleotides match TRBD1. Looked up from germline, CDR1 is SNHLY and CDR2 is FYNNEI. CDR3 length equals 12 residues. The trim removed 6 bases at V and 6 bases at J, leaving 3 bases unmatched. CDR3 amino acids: CASSGTGLEQYF. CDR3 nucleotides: TGTGCCAGCAGCGGGACAGGGCTCGAGCAGTACTTC.

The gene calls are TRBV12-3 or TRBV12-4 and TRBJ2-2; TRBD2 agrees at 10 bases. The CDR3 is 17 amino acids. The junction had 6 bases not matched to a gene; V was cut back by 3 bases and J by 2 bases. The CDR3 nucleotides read TGTGCCAGCAGTTTTACAACTAGCGGGACCAACACCGGGGAGCTGTTTTTT. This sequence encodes CASSFTTSGTNTGELFF.

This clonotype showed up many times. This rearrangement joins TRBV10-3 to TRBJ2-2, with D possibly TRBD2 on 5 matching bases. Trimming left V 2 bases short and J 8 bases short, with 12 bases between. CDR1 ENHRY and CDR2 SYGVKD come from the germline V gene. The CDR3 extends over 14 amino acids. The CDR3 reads CAISEGGSEGELFF. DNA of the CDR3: TGTGCCATCAGTGAGGGAGGATCCGAGGGGGAGCTGTTTTTT.

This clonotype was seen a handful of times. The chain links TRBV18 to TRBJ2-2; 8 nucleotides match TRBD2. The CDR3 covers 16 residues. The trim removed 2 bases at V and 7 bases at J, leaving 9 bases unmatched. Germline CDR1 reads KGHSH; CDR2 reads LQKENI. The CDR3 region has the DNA TGTGCCAGCTCACCAGAAGCAGCGGGAGTTAACGGGGAGCTGTTTTTT. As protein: CASSPEAAGVNGELFF.

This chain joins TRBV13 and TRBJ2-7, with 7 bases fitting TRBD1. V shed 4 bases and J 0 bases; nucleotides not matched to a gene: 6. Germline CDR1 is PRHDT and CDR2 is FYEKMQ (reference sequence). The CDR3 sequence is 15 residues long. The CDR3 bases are TGTGCCAGCAGCTCGGGGACAGTGTACTCCTACGAGCAGTACTTC. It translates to CASSSGTVYSYEQYF.